This T cell receptor (beta chain) originates from a study of beta chain features in type 1 diabetes. Blood was collected once per donor into heparin, averaging roughly 120 mL. Reverse transcription of all isolated RNA meant that expressed TCRB transcripts were sequenced. The assay was immunoSEQ multiplex PCR, and TCRdb's table has in-frame clones only and misses some. The sample shows around 330,000 clones, approximately 10% of them seen only once. The CDR3 is 11 amino acids. Trimming shortened V by 4 bases and J by 5 bases, and 7 bases separated the two germline ends. The V gene's germline CDR1 is SGDLS and CDR2 YYNGEE. This clone was observed a few times.

The rearrangement uses TRBV9 and TRBJ2-7; D unresolved. The sample taken for sequencing was naive CD4+ T cells from blood. This TCR was recovered from a woman aged 30 to 39 in good health. In nucleotides, the CDR3 is TGTGCCAGCAGCCAAGCCCACGAGCAGTACTTC. It encodes CASSQAHEQYF.